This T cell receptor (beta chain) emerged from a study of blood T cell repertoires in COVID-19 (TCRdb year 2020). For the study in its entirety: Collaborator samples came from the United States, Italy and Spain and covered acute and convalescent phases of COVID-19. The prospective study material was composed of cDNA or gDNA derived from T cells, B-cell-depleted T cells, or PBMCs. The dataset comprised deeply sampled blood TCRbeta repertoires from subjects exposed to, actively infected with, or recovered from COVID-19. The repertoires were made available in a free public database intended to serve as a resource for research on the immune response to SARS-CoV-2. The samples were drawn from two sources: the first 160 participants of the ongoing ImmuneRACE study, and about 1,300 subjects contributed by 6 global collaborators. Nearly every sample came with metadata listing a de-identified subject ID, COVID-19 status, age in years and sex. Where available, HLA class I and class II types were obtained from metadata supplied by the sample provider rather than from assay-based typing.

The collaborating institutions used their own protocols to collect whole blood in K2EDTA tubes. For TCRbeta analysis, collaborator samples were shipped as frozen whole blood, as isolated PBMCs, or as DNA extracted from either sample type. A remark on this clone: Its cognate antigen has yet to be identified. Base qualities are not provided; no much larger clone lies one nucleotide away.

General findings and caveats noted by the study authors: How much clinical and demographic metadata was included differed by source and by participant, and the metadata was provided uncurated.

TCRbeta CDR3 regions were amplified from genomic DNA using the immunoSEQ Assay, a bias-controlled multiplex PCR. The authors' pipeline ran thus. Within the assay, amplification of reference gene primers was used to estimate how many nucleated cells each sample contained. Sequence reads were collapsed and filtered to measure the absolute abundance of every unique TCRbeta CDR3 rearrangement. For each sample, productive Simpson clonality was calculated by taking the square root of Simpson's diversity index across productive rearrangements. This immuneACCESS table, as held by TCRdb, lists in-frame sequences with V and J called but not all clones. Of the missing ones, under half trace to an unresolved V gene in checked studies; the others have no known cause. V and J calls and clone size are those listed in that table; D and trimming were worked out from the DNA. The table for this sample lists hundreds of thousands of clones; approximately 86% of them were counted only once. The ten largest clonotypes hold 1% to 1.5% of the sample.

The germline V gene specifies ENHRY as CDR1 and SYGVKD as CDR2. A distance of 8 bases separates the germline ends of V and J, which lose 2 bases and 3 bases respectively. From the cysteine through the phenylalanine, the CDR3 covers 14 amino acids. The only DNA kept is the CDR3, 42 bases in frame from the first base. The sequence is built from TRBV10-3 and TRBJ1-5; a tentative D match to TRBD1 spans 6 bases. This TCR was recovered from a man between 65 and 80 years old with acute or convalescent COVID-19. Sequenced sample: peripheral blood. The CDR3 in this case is CAISERTVNQPQHF. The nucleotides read TGTGCCATCAGTGAGCGGACAGTCAATCAGCCCCAGCATTTT.